The clone carrying this TCR beta chain was seen at least ten times. Its antigen remains unidentified. The trim removed 2 bases at V and 6 bases at J, leaving 3 bases unmatched. This CDR3 is built from 14 residues. The germline CDR1 and CDR2 sequences are MNHNY and SVGAGI (reference sequence). The lymph nodes were axillary draining lymph nodes from breast cancer patients. TCRdb independently ran MiXCR on the multiplex PCR reads; one entry per CDR3 protein. The sample includes 200,000 to 250,000 distinct CDR3 sequences, around 35% seen only once; the top ten take 3.6%. This specimen comes from a study of breast tumors, draining lymph nodes, adjacent tissues. Notes on the study in general: Tumors had less TCR diversity than lymph nodes, more than nontumor tissue. Luminal-like breast cancer showed significantly greater tumor-nontumor repertoire similarity than basal-like breast cancer did. Data fit most tumor T cells coming from lymph node, expanding in tumor.

This receptor was taken from a female donor with breast cancer. Some clones in this sample may be carry-over from other donors' samples. Sequencing was done on a sample of axillary lymph node tissue. The V gene is TRBV6-6, the J gene TRBJ1-2; TRBD1 aligns across 10 bases. The CDR3 is CASSYHGTGDGYTF. In DNA, the CDR3 is TGTGCCAGCAGTTACCACGGGACAGGGGATGGCTACACCTTC.